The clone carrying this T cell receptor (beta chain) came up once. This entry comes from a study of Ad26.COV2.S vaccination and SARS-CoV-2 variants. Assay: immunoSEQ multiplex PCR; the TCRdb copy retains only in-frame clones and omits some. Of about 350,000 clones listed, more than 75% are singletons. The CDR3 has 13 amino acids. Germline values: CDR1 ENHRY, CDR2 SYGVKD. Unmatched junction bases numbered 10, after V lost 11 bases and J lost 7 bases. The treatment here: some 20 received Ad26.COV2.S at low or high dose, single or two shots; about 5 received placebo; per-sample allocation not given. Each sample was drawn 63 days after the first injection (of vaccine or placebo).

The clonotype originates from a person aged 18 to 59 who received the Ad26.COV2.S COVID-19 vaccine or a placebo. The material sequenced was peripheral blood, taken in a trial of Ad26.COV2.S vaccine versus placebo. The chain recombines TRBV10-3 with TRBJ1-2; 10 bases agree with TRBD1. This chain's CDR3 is CAAAGTGVFGYTF. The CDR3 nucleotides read TGTGCCGCCGCTGGGACAGGGGTGTTTGGCTACACCTTC.